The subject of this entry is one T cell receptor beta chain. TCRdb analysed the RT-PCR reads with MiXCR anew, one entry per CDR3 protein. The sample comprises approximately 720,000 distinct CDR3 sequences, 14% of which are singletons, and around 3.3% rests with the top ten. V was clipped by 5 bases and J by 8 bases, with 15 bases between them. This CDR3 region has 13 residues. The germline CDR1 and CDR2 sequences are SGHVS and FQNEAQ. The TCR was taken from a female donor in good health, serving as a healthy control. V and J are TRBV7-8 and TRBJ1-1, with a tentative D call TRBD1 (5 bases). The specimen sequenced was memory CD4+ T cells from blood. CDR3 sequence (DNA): TGTGCCAGCAGCGCCCAGATGTGGACAGAAGCTTTCTTT. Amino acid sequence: CASSAQMWTEAFF.